These T cell receptor beta chains were read from a single sample in a study of sequential checkpoint blockade in melanoma. Sequencing used immunoSEQ multiplex PCR; TCRdb keeps in-frame clones, though not all of them. This sample yields under 4,500 clones, of which 20% to 25% are seen a single time; approximately 4.3% belongs to the top ten. The source material was tumor tissue (inferred from file names), sampled from a patient given nivolumab and ipilimumab in sequence. The receptor set was obtained from a human donor with melanoma. CDR3s include the opening cysteine and the closing phenylalanine or tryptophan. D genes are given only for firm matches. The size field is filled for only some rows; it gives once, few, many or a size class.

clone size	CDR3 length	D gene	J gene	V gene	CDR3 protein	CDR3 DNA
.	15	.	TRBJ1-4	TRBV19	CASSIRPGSWEKLFF	TGTGCCAGTAGTATACGCCCGGGGAGTTGGGAAAAACTGTTTTTT
few	17	TRBD1	TRBJ2-5	TRBV23-1	CASSQSSLFGTEETQYF	TGCGCCAGCAGTCAATCTAGTTTATTCGGGACAGAAGAGACCCAGTACTTC
few	12	.	TRBJ2-7	TRBV9	CASSPRTRDLYF	TGTGCCAGCAGCCCCAGGACACGCGATCTGTACTTC
few	12	TRBD1	TRBJ2-7	TRBV28	CASSYDREEQYF	TGTGCCAGCAGTTACGACAGGGAAGAGCAGTACTTC
few	15	.	TRBJ2-5	TRBV6-1	CASSEAGASSSPGDF	TGTGCCAGCAGTGAAGCTGGGGCTAGCAGCAGCCCCGGAGACTTC
.	13	TRBD2	TRBJ2-1	TRBV6-8	CASSYGLVGEQFF	TGTGCCAGCAGTTACGGACTAGTTGGGGAGCAGTTCTTC
.	16	.	TRBJ2-2	TRBV5-1	CASRHGNVRPAGELFF	TGCGCCAGCAGACACGGGAATGTAAGACCCGCCGGGGAGCTGTTTTTT
few	16	TRBD1	TRBJ1-1	TRBV6-8	CASSGDRGLGNTEAFF	TGTGCCAGCAGTGGCGACAGGGGGCTCGGGAACACTGAAGCTTTCTTT
large	14	.	TRBJ2-1	TRBV11-3	CASSLEGGVYEQFF	TGTGCCAGCAGCTTAGAGGGCGGGGTCTATGAGCAGTTCTTC
few	16	TRBD1	TRBJ1-6	TRBV6-8	CATNLGSGQKNSPLHF	TGTGCCACCAACCTAGGGTCGGGACAGAAGAATTCACCCCTCCACTTT
.	13	.	TRBJ1-1	TRBV6-8	CASRTGMNTEAFF	TGTGCCAGCAGGACAGGAATGAACACTGAAGCTTTCTTT
many	15	.	TRBJ1-2	TRBV11-3	CASSFAGGVYYGYTF	TGTGCCAGCAGCTTCGCGGGGGGCGTCTACTATGGCTACACCTTC
once	14	.	TRBJ1-1	TRBV5-1	CASSSGIYGTEAFF	TGCGCCAGCAGCTCCGGAATTTACGGGACTGAAGCTTTCTTT
.	13	.	TRBJ2-5	TRBV29-1	CSVEVWQGETQYF	TGCAGCGTTGAAGTGTGGCAGGGAGAGACCCAGTACTTC
.	16	.	TRBJ1-2	TRBV6-8	CASTSGGQEGDYGYTF	TGTGCCAGCACCTCGGGGGGCCAAGAAGGGGACTATGGCTACACCTTC